What follows is one T cell receptor (beta chain) and its context. The antigen remains undetermined. This sample is drawn from a study of glioma-infiltrating T cells. TCR alpha and beta CDR3 regions were amplified from RNA using iRepertoire nested multiplex PCR. Each CDR3 protein gets one entry after TCRdb re-called the multiplex PCR reads with MiXCR. The data hold around 99,000 distinct CDR3 sequences, with less than 30% observed a single time. Overall study findings and caveats: CDR3 overlap between tissue and blood was very small. Tissue-blood divergence was below expectation in non-neoplastic patients, above in gliomas.

This sequence was found in a human donor with low-grade glioma or glioblastoma, undergoing nonglioma brain surgery, or in good health (not recorded which). Sequenced material: glioma tissue, nonneoplastic brain tissue, or PBMCs (not recorded which).

The CDR3 region has the DNA TGTGCCAGCAGCCAAGTGGGTGCAAGACAGCCTTCGTTGGGTGAGCAGTTCTTC. It encodes CASSQVGARQPSLGEQFF. The rearrangement uses TRBV7-2 and TRBJ2-1; tentative D call: TRBD1 (5 bases). V was pared by 5 bases and J by 9 bases, with 29 bases between. The CDR3 runs to 18 residues. Germline CDR1 is SGHTA and CDR2 is FQGNSA.